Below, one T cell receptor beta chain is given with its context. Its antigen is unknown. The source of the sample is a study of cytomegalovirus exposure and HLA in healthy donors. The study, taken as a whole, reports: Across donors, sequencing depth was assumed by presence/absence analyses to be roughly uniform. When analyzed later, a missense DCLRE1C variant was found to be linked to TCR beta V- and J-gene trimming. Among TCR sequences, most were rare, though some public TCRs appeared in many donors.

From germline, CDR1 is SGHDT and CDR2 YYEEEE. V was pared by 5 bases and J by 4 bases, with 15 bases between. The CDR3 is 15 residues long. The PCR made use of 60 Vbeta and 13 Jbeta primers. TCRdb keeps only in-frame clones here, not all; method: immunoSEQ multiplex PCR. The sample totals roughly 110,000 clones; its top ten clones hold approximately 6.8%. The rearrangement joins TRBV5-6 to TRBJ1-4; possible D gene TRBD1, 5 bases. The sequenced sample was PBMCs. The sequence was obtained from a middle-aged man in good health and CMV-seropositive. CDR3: CASSSPRQNNEKLFF. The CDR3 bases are TGTGCCAGCAGTTCCCCTAGACAGAATAATGAAAAACTGTTTTTT. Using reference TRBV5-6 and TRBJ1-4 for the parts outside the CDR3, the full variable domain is DAGVTQSPTHLIKTRGQQVTLRCSPKSGHDTVSWYQQALGQGPQFIFQYYEEEERQRGNFPDRFSGHQFPNYSSELNVNALLLGDSALYLCASSSPRQNNEKLFFGSGTQLSVL.